This record looks at one T cell receptor (beta chain) sequence and its context. There is no known antigen for this receptor. Within one base of it there is no much larger clone, and no base qualities were kept. Libraries were prepared through the immunoSEQ multiplex PCR assay. A mixture of 60 forward primers for TCR Vbeta segments and 13 reverse primers for TCR Jbeta segments was used in the multiplex PCR. The CDR3 region of rearranged TCR beta genes was amplified from genomic DNA with a multiplex PCR assay. The Illumina HiSeq System was used to sequence the amplified TCR beta libraries as 87-base-pair reads. Concerning the study's data processing: Across the 600 to 700 repertoires, a later analysis counted 80 million or so unique TCR beta chains, 9 million to 14 million of which were shared by at least two donors. A nearest-neighbor algorithm error-corrected the raw reads and collapsed the reads into unique sequences, merging closely related sequences to remove PCR and sequencing errors. Alignment of CDR3 sequences to IMGT reference sequences was used to assign V, D and J gene segments. Each retained sequence needed at least a six-nucleotide match to both a V gene segment and a J gene segment. A rearrangement was called productive if the CDR3 had no stop codons and remained in frame with V and J, and every other rearrangement was called non-productive. Following IMGT convention, CDR3 was defined as the stretch from the second conserved V-encoded cysteine up to the conserved J-encoded phenylalanine. The earlier analysis of roughly 590 of the donors excluded any sequence lacking an unambiguous match to a single V gene segment. An earlier analysis of some 500 of the donors classified V segments as functional when productive rearrangements were above 56.7% and as segregating when the standard deviation between donors was above 5%. To diagnose cytomegalovirus status from the catalog of TCR beta chain sequences, a statistical classification framework was built. In a later analysis, V and J genes were assigned by comparing TCR nucleotide sequences against IMGT/GENE-DB human TR gene sequences. Using the TCRdist pipeline, a later analysis assigned CDR3 sequences along with most-parsimonious VDJ recombination scenarios. In a later analysis, each TCR beta chain was defined by its CDR3 amino acid sequence together with its V-gene family, and reads lacking a unique V-gene family were excluded. As a way to deal with suspected cross-contamination and a sequencing artifact, a later analysis dropped more than 500 nucleotide sequences that were highly shared and had low generation probability. For each public chain, a later analysis derived a clonal expansion index from normalized ranks of inferred template counts within each repertoire. In a later analysis, generation probabilities were computed using a VDJ recombination model fitted to out-of-frame rearrangements, and the results were checked against IGoR. Hypergeometric tests were used in a later analysis to score TCR-TCR, TCR-HLA and TCR-CMV co-occurrence, with a repertoire-size bias correction applied to the TCR pairs. False discovery rates were estimated in a later analysis by permuting HLA or CMV assignments 20 times. In a later analysis, co-occurring TCRs were grouped with DBSCAN, and TCRdist sequence similarity was added when clustering was performed within HLA-allele-positive subsets. Repertoires with fewer than 30,000 or more than 120,000 public chains, plus five repertoires with anomalous nucleotide sharing, were excluded from co-occurrence clustering. The source is immuneACCESS, and TCRdb retained only in-frame sequences with V and J called. Part of the clones is not carried over; for the studies checked, unresolved V genes explain less than half of this, and the remainder is unexplained. From that table come the V and J calls and clone size; the DNA was used to work out D and trimming. Within this sample are 150,000 or so clones, with approximately 70% of them counted one time only. Jointly, the top ten make up about 2.5% of the sample.

For CDR1 and CDR2, the germline V gene lists KGHSY and FQNENV. Cut back by 6 bases and 2 bases, the V and J ends lie 10 bases apart. CDR3 length: 13 amino acids, cysteine to phenylalanine. Solely the CDR3 DNA is kept, with 39 bases framed from the first base. This entry is derived from a study of cytomegalovirus exposure and HLA in healthy donors (dated 2017 in TCRdb). General notes on the study: An earlier analysis of roughly 630 of the donors reported 250 to 300 Gb of sequence data and 117 million unique TCR beta sequences from about 179 million T cells. About 280 gigabases of sequencing data and around 87 million unique TCR sequences were included in an early release covering around 600 HLA-typed donors. Of the roughly 400 genotyped donors, approximately 80% fell in the genetic ancestry cluster associated with self-reported Caucasian donors. The aim of the study was to test whether cataloging public T cell receptors could identify signatures of past pathogen exposure. The study profiled the T cell repertoires of under 700 subjects by immunosequencing and related them to cytomegalovirus serostatus. Along with the roughly 700-subject first cohort, a separate validation cohort of over a hundred different subjects was used. To predict cytomegalovirus infection status, the study brought together high-throughput TCR immunosequencing, statistical association of individual TCRs with disease status, and machine learning. A later analysis re-examined previously published TCR beta repertoires from 500 to 700 donors and added high-resolution HLA genotyping to investigate patterns of TCR occurrence. Rather than using new phenotypic data, the later analysis identified candidate immune exposures from TCR beta sequences and from how often those sequences occurred across donors. To decide whether each TCR beta V gene segment behaved as functional or pseudogenic, an earlier analysis of 587 of the donors relied on high-throughput TCR beta sequencing. Donor age, sex, ethnicity and CMV serostatus were compiled alongside the repertoire data. Genome-wide SNP genotypes for about 65% of the roughly 670 donors were used in a later genetic analysis, which treated that subset as a discovery cohort. All discovery cohort repertoires had been generated using a single sequencing platform. HLA typing covered class I and class II loci at four-digit resolution. The number of donors typed differed by locus, with roughly 629-640 for A, B, C, DRB1 and DQB1, 522 for DQA1, over 600 for DPA1, and over 400 for DPB1. Roughly five DR-DQ haplotypes were treated as single units for association and clustering because of strong linkage in the cohort. Among 350 to 400 genotyped donors of the cohort, an average of about 240,000 unique TCR beta nucleotide sequences were sequenced per donor, around 18% of them non-productive.

In total, fewer than 750 healthy bone marrow donors made up the cohort. At the time of sampling, all cohort members were nominally healthy, though unrecorded immune exposures were likely present. Of the 700 or so cohort members, approximately 300 had positive CMV serostatus and 350 to 450 had negative CMV serostatus, and CMV serostatus was not recorded for the donor. Every donor gave a peripheral blood sample, and the peripheral blood mononuclear cells from that sample were used for TCR beta sequencing. The Qiagen DNeasy Blood Extraction Kit was used to extract genomic DNA from the blood cell samples. Results and caveats for the whole study, not just this receptor: The classifier was reported to diagnose cytomegalovirus status with high specificity and sensitivity in both the original and validation cohorts. Some IMGT-functional V segments, including TRBV6-2 and TRBV6-3, could not be distinguished by the 87-base-pair reads and were therefore excluded. Compared with the roughly 670-donor mean, donors in an Asian-associated ancestry cluster had fewer N-insertions in productive TCRs, according to a later genetic analysis. V-gene and J-gene trimming of TCR beta chains was associated with a missense DCLRE1C variant in a later genetic analysis, and the association was replicated in an independent cohort. While some public TCRs were present in many individuals, most TCR sequences turned up only very rarely across donors. In a later analysis, HLA-associated TCR beta chains showed more clonal expansion and lower generation probabilities than non-associated chains that were equally common. Specific HLA alleles were associated with more than 15,000 TCR beta sequences at a false discovery rate of 0.05 in a later analysis. In an earlier analysis of 587 of the donors, most TCR beta V segments appeared in productive rearrangements about 87% or about 30% of the time, broadly matching IMGT annotations. The earlier analysis of around 600 of the donors excluded 15 to 20 rarely observed V segments, including chromosome 9 orphons, because counts were too low. Three of the identified cytomegalovirus-associated TCR beta chains were confirmed in vitro to be specific for cytomegalovirus antigens. Assigning TCR associations to individual alleles was difficult when HLA alleles, especially DR and DQ, strongly co-occurred. A further reported finding was that TCR beta sequences accurately predicted the HLA-A and HLA-B alleles for most subjects in the first cohort. The only immune exposure information available for the cohort was CMV serostatus. A group of highly shared sequence variants was considered likely to be a technical artifact of the sequencing pipeline. In a later analysis, several top co-occurrence clusters were reported to appear linked to parvovirus B19, influenza, CMV and Epstein-Barr virus. The study gave a list of under 200 TCR beta chains associated with cytomegalovirus. Sequencing depth was assumed to be roughly uniform across donors in the presence/absence analyses, though that assumption may not hold. Linkage disequilibrium might explain the correlated functional status among segregating V segments, but an unknown experimental factor could not be ruled out. In this cohort, only TCR beta chains were sequenced, and detectable features were limited by the absence of alpha or paired-chain data. A later analysis found that most CMV-associated TCR beta chains appeared HLA-restricted, with HLA associations seemingly driven largely by CMV exposure. It was suggested by the authors that the approach could potentially be generalized to other disease states and immunological phenotypes. According to a later analysis, TCR association rates differed among HLA loci, with DRB1 alleles showing the most associated TCRs and HLA-C alleles showing the fewest. Because HLA typing was unavailable for some donors at each locus, only the typed subset was used in association tests.

This clonotype was obtained from a human donor in good health. Recombination joined TRBV16 with TRBJ1-1; no D gene call is confident. The sample was PBMCs. The CDR3 is CASRRSFNTEAFF. The DNA reads TGTGCCAGCAGGCGGTCCTTTAACACTGAAGCTTTCTTT.